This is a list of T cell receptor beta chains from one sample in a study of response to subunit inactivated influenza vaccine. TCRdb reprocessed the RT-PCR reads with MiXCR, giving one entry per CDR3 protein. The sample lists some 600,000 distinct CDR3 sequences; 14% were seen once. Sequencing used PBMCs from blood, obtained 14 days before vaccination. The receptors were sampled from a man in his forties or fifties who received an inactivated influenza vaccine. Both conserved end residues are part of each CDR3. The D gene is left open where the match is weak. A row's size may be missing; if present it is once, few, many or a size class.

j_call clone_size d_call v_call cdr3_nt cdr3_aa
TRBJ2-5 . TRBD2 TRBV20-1 TGCAGTGCTAGAGAATTCTTGGCGGGAGGGCCCCTAGAGACCCAGTACTTC CSAREFLAGGPLETQYF
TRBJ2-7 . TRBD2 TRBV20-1 TGCAGTGCTAGTGGTGTGGCGGCGGGAGGCAACTACGAGCAGTACTTC CSASGVAAGGNYEQYF
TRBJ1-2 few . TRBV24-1 TGTGCCACCAGTGATTTTGGGGAAGGCACTAACTATGGCTACACCTTC CATSDFGEGTNYGYTF
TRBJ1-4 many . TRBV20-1 TGCAGTGCTAGAGTGGGCTCGGGGGTCGTAAATGAAAAACTGTTTTTT CSARVGSGVVNEKLFF
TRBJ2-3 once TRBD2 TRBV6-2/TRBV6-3 TGTGCCAGCAGTTACACTAGCGGGCGGTGGACAGATACGCAGTATTTT CASSYTSGRWTDTQYF
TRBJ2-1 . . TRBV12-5 TGTGCTAGTGGTTTGGCCGAAGGATACAATGAGCAGTTCTTC CASGLAEGYNEQFF
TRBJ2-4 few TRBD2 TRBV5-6 TGTGCCAGCAGCAGTCCAGCGGGGGGATCGAGTGAAAACATTCAGTACTTC CASSSPAGGSSENIQYF
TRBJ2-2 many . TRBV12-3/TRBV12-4 TGTGCCAGCAGCACCGGGGCCCTGAGCACCGGGGAGCTGTTTTTT CASSTGALSTGELFF
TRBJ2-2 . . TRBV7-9 TGTGCCAGCCTTTATCCCGTCGGGGAGCTGTTTTTT CASLYPVGELFF
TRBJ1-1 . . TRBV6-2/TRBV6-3 TGTGCCAGCAGCAGGACAGCTACTTTTATGATGAACACTGAAGCTTTCTTT CASSRTATFMMNTEAFF
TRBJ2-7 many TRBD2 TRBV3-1 TGTGCCAGCAGCAGATGGGAGGGTCACGAGCAGTACTTC CASSRWEGHEQYF
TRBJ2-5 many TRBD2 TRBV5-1 TGCGCCAGCAGCCCTAGCGGGACGTACCAAGAGACCCAGTACTTC CASSPSGTYQETQYF
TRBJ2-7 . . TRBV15 TGTGCCACCAGCAGAGAGGCGGGCGGGGTCTACGAGCAGTACTTC CATSREAGGVYEQYF
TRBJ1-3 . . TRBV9 TGTGCCAGCCGACCCCACATTTCACAGGATCCAAGCTCTGGAAACACCATATATTTT CASRPHISQDPSSGNTIYF
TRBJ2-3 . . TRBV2 TGTGCCAGCAGGGGGACAGCGGGGAGCACAGATACGCAGTATTTT CASRGTAGSTDTQYF
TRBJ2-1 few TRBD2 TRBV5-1 TGCGCCAGCACACCGAGGACTAGCGGGGGGGACAATGAGCAGTTCTTC CASTPRTSGGDNEQFF
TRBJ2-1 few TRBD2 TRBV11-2 TGTGCCAGCAGCCGAGGCTCAAGACTAGCGGGCGGCAATGAGCAGTTCTTC CASSRGSRLAGGNEQFF
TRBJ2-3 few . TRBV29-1 TGCAGCGTTGACGGACAGGACCCTAGCGACCCAGATACGCAGTATTTT CSVDGQDPSDPDTQYF
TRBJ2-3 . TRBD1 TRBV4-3 TGCGCCAGCAGCCAAGTGGGACAGGGGGCCTATACCTACGCGCAGTATTTT CASSQVGQGAYTYAQYF
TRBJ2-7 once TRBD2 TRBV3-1 TGTGCCAGCCGAGCGGGGGGAGGTACCTACGAGCAGTACTTC CASRAGGGTYEQYF
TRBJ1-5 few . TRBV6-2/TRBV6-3 TGTGCCAGCAGTTATATAGGTCCGGCGTTCATCTATAGCAATCAGCCCCAGCATTTT CASSYIGPAFIYSNQPQHF
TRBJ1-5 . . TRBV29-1 TGCAGCGTTGGTCCAGGGTTCAATCAGCCCCAGCATTTT CSVGPGFNQPQHF
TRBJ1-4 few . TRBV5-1 TGCGCCAGCAGCTTGGAAGGACGATTGTGGGAAAAACTGTTTTTT CASSLEGRLWEKLFF